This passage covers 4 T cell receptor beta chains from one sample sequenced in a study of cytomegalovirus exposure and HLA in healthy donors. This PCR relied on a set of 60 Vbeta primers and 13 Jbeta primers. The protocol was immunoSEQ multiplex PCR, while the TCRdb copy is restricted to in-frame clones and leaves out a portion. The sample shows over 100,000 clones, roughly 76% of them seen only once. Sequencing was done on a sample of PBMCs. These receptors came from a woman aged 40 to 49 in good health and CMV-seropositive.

The CDR3 bases are TGCGCCAGCAGCACTTCGGGACAGGATAATTCACCCCTCCACTTT. Encoded protein: CASSTSGQDNSPLHF. This rearrangement joins TRBV5-1 to TRBJ1-6, with 8 bases lining up with TRBD1. CDR3 size: 15 residues. From germline, CDR1 is SGHRS and CDR2 YFSETQ. J gave up 5 bases and V 4 bases, and 5 bases lay outside the gene matches.

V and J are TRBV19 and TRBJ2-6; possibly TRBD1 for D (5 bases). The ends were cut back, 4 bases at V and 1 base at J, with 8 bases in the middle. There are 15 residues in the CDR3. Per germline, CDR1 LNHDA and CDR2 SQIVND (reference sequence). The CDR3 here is CASSRDSSGANVLTF. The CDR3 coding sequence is TGTGCCAGTAGTAGAGACAGTTCTGGGGCCAACGTCCTGACTTTC.

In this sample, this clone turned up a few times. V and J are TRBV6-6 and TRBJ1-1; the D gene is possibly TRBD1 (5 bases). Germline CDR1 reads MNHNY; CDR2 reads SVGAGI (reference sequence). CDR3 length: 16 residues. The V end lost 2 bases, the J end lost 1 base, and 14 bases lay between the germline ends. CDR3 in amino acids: CASSYGRGSGNTEAFF. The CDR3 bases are TGTGCCAGCAGTTACGGGAGGGGCTCCGGGAACACTGAAGCTTTCTTT.

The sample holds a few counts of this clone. This CDR3 is CSVEDPGQGFSGYTF. DNA for the CDR3: TGCAGCGTTGAAGATCCTGGACAGGGTTTTTCTGGCTACACCTTC. The gene calls are TRBV29-1 and TRBJ1-2; TRBD1 matches 8 bases. J gave up 7 bases and V 0 bases, and 10 bases lay outside the gene matches. Germline values: CDR1 SQVTM, CDR2 ANQGSEA. The CDR3 contains 15 residues.